This TCR beta chain was identified in a study of OX40 agonist ivuxolimab in advanced cancers. The germline V gene has CDR1 SQVTM and CDR2 ANQGSEA. This CDR3 contains 13 residues. Deletions cut 3 bases from V and 5 bases from J, with 14 bases between. Baseline, cycle 4 day 1, and cycle 7 day 1 were the blood sampling points. Broader study findings: Clones of CD4+ and CD8+ blood T cells grew by week 6 at doses of 0.1 to 3.0 mg/kg. Compared with CD4+, CD8+ T cells on average had more expanded clones.

On this clone: Its antigen is not known.

The table came from immunoSEQ multiplex PCR; TCRdb's copy has only in-frame clones and leaves some out. Among roughly 66,000 clones listed, 75% to 85% were seen once. Here the sequenced sample was CD4+ or CD8+ T cells sorted from blood, taken in a trial of the OX40 agonist ivuxolimab. The rearrangement uses TRBV29-1 and TRBJ2-7; D unclear. The receptor comes from an adult with an advanced solid tumor such as melanoma, head and neck, liver or kidney cancer. The CDR3 DNA is TGCAGCGTTGATCATGGGGATAGTGACGAGCAGTACTTC. It specifies CSVDHGDSDEQYF.